The clone carrying this T cell receptor (beta chain) was counted a single time. The data originate from a study of blood T cell repertoires in COVID-19. Method: immunoSEQ multiplex PCR; TCRdb's copy keeps in-frame clones and lacks some. The table shows about 250,000 clones, with nearly 90% occurring only once. The source of this sequence is a man younger than 35 with active or convalescent COVID-19. Sequencing was performed on peripheral blood.

Here the CDR3 reads CASSEYGLAGTGTDTQYF. CDR3 nucleotide sequence: TGTGCCAGCAGTGAATACGGACTAGCGGGGACCGGCACAGATACGCAGTATTTT. This chain links TRBV2 with TRBJ2-3; 12 nucleotides align to TRBD2. Germline loops: CDR1 SNHLY, CDR2 FYNNEI. V shed 2 bases and J 1 base; nucleotides not matched to a gene: 7. The CDR3 length is 18 residues.